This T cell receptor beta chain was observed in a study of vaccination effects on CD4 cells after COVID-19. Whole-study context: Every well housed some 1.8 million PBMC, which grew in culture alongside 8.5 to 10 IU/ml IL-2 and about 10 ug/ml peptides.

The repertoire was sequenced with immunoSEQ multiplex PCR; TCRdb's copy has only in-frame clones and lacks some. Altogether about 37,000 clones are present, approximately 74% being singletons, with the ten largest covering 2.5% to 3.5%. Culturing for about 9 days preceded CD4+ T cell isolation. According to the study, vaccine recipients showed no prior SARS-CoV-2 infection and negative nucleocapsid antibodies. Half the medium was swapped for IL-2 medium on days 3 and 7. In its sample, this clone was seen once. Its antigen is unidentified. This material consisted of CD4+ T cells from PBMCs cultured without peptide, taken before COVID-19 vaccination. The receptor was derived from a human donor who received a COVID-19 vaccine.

The CDR3 bases are TGTGCCAGCAGCTTTTTTGGAAACACCATATATTTT. This sequence encodes CASSFFGNTIYF. This chain joins TRBV11-2 and TRBJ1-3; D gene ambiguous. Between the trimmed V and J ends, which lost 3 bases and 3 bases, there was a span of 3 bases. In germline, CDR1 is SGHAT, CDR2 FQNNGV. The CDR3 has 12 amino acids.